This T cell receptor beta chain comes out of a study of blood T cell repertoires in COVID-19. Turning to the study itself: Material from acute and convalescent COVID-19 was sourced from the United States, Italy and Spain. PBMCs, B-cell-depleted T cells, or T cells were the source of the cDNA or gDNA that made up the material.

In Seattle, patients joined the study during active infection and were tracked longitudinally. CDR3 length: 12 residues. V lost 5 bases and J 5 bases, leaving 10 bases between the germline ends. Germline V gene data show CDR1 as SGHAT and CDR2 as FQNNGV. The authors' processing: Nucleated cell number was recorded as an estimate derived from reference gene primer amplification. Some clones are missing from TCRdb's copy, which holds only in-frame ones; the method was immunoSEQ multiplex PCR. V, J and clone size are those of that table, while D and trimming were read from the DNA. The table records some 270,000 clones, around 82% of them present only once.

V is TRBV11-2 and J is TRBJ2-7, with D unclear. The clonotype was recovered from a person between 65 and 79 years old with COVID-19, enrolled during active disease. Sequenced sample: peripheral blood. The CDR3 protein is CASSPDFHEQYF. CDR3 DNA: TGTGCCAGCAGCCCCGACTTCCACGAGCAGTACTTC.